This TCR beta chain originates from a study of Graves' ophthalmopathy and Graves' hyperthyroidism. Amplification of TCR beta CDR3 regions used RNA transcripts. HTBI primers primed a first-round RT-PCR, and a second-round multiplex PCR followed. TCRdb fed the multiplex PCR reads into MiXCR, producing one record per CDR3 protein. The table has around 520,000 distinct CDR3 sequences, under 45% seen once. Study results and limitations: Most thyroid clonotypes with frequency above 0.001 were detected in blood too.

The sample holds one count of this clonotype. Its target is not known. At one of its ends the junction is not consistent with the germline gene, which may arise from a read error. Enrollment excluded any patients with other autoimmune diseases, uncontrolled infections, pregnancy or lactation. Orbital computed tomography, thyroid ultrasound, TRAb, serum thyroxine and clinical symptoms formed the basis of diagnosis. The CDR3 contains 12 residues. Germline-derived CDR1 and CDR2 are ENHRY and SYGVKD. The sample taken for sequencing was peripheral blood or thyroid tissue (not recorded which). V usage is TRBV10-3 and J usage is TRBJ2-2; D unclear. The TCR originated in an adult man with Graves' hyperthyroidism. CDR3: CAISDDTGELFF. DNA of the CDR3: TGTGCCATCAGTGACGACACTGGGGAGCTGTTTTTT.